Presented here are 27 T cell receptor beta chains from one specimen sequenced in a study of technical replicates of blood from a few donors. The repertoire was sequenced with immunoSEQ multiplex PCR; TCRdb's copy has only in-frame clones and lacks some. This sample has about 56,000 clones, with 85% to 95% found just once. Sequencing was carried out using PBMCs. Receptor source: a human donor in good health. Some clones in this sample may be carry-over from other donors' samples.

The chain links TRBV18 to TRBJ2-7; 9 bases are a match to TRBD1. The CDR3 is made up of 16 amino acids. Germline CDR1 and CDR2: KGHSH and LQKENI. Losses at the gene ends were 0 bases for V and 7 bases for J; bases not matched to a gene: 10. CDR3 DNA: TGTGCCAGCTCACCACCCTGGGGACAGGGACGGGATGAGCAGTACTTC. Encoded protein: CASSPPWGQGRDEQYF.

J is TRBJ2-2 and V is TRBV7-3, with 11 bases matching TRBD2. Germline lookup yields CDR1 SGHTA and CDR2 FQGTGA. Trimming took 5 bases from V and 4 from J; bases not matched to a gene: 9. The CDR3 runs 17 residues. CDR3 DNA sequence: TGTGCCAGCAGCGATAATAGCGGGAGGGTTCCCACCGGGGAGCTGTTTTTT. It encodes CASSDNSGRVPTGELFF.

The chain recombines TRBV9 with TRBJ2-5; D not certain. V was cut by 0 bases and J by 5 bases, with 8 bases left in between. This CDR3 spans 13 amino acids. Looked up from germline, CDR1 is SGDLS and CDR2 is YYNGEE. The CDR3 sequence: CASSVGSAETQYF. Here the CDR3 DNA reads TGTGCCAGCAGCGTAGGTTCAGCGGAGACCCAGTACTTC.

The chain links TRBV9 to TRBJ2-3; the match to TRBD2 covers 8 bases. CDR1 SGDLS and CDR2 YYNGEE come from the germline V gene. J was trimmed by 1 base and V by 2 bases; bases with no gene match: 6. The length of the CDR3 is 16 residues. CDR3 in amino acids: CASSVERGLGTDTQYF. The CDR3 DNA reads TGTGCCAGCAGCGTGGAGCGGGGGTTGGGCACAGATACGCAGTATTTT.

The chain links TRBV4-2 to TRBJ2-1; no firm D call. Germline CDR1 is LGHNA and CDR2 is YNFKEQ. There are 15 residues in the CDR3. V lost 1 base, J lost 3 bases, and 10 bases lay in between. The DNA for the CDR3 is TGTGCCAGCAGCCAAGGCCTAGAGTACTACAATGAGCAGTTCTTC. Translation gives CASSQGLEYYNEQFF.

The rearrangement uses TRBV2 and TRBJ2-1; possible D gene TRBD1, 6 bases. The CDR3 extends over 17 amino acids. V lost 7 bases, J lost 5 bases, and 24 bases lay in between. Germline CDR1 SNHLY, CDR2 FYNNEI. CDR3 protein: CASKQGYGTYTNNEQFF. The CDR3 nucleotides read TGTGCCAGCAAACAAGGCTACGGGACATATACCAACAATGAGCAGTTCTTC.

This chain uses TRBV6-5 with TRBJ2-3; 11 bases line up with TRBD2. Unmatched junction bases numbered 7, after V lost 6 bases and J lost 5 bases. The germline V gene encodes CDR1 MNHEY and CDR2 SVGAGI. This CDR3 has 15 residues. The CDR3 protein is CASSSIAGGLDTQYF. As DNA, the CDR3 is TGTGCCAGCAGCTCGATAGCGGGGGGGTTAGATACGCAGTATTTT.

This chain joins TRBV21-1 and TRBJ1-1; TRBD1, as called in the table, went unchecked against the DNA. TRBV21-1 is listed as a pseudogene. The CDR3 is made up of 15 amino acids. The CDR3 is CASSRSLQGPAEAFF. The CDR3 DNA sequence: TGTGCCAGCAGCCGCTCCCTACAGGGGCCGGCTGAAGCTTTCTTT.

The count of this clone is one. The gene calls are TRBV7-2 and TRBJ2-1; 8 bases fit TRBD2. Germline V gene lookup returns CDR1 SGHTA and CDR2 FQGNSA. V trimming: 5 bases; J trimming: 3 bases; junction bases outside the gene matches: 15. The CDR3 runs 18 residues. The CDR3 coding sequence is TGTGCCAGCAGCCCACGGACTAGCTGGGGGGTGGACTACAATGAGCAGTTCTTC. Protein: CASSPRTSWGVDYNEQFF.

The chain recombines TRBV7-2 with TRBJ2-7; D not resolved. Germline V gene sequence: CDR1 SGHTA, CDR2 FQGNSA. V lost 1 base and J 1 base, leaving 11 bases between the germline ends. The CDR3 sequence is 15 residues long. CDR3 nucleotides: TGTGCCAGCAGCTTAGGTGCTAGTTTATCCTACGAGCAGTACTTC. Translating gives CASSLGASLSYEQYF.

The chain combines TRBV30 with TRBJ2-7, with 7 bases that match TRBD2. Germline V gene sequence: CDR1 GTSNPN, CDR2 SVGIG (reference sequence). V trimming: 0 bases; J trimming: 6 bases; junction bases outside the gene matches: 8. The CDR3 consists of 14 residues. CDR3 nucleotides: TGTGCCTGGAGTGTTCGGGGAGGGTCTGGCGAGCAGTACTTC. The encoded protein is CAWSVRGGSGEQYF.

With regard to this clone: One junction end does not reproduce the germline sequence, and a read error may be involved. The chain recombines TRBV5-1 with TRBJ2-5; 11 bases match TRBD2. Germline CDR1 reads SGHRS; CDR2 reads YFSETQ. CDR3 length: 17 amino acids. The CDR3 protein is CASSLLLAGGRQETQYF. In nucleotides, the CDR3 is TGCGCCAGTAGCTTGCTCCTAGCGGGGGGCCGTCAAGAGACCCAGTACTTC.

V gene TRBV2 combines with J gene TRBJ1-4; TRBD1 agrees at 8 bases. The ends lost 7 bases at V and 8 bases at J; junction bases unmatched: 9. CDR1 and CDR2 (germline): SNHLY, FYNNEI. The CDR3 loop spans 14 amino acids. The CDR3 sequence is CASTGGTGLEKLFF. DNA for the CDR3: TGTGCCAGCACGGGCGGGACAGGACTAGAAAAACTGTTTTTT.

The chain links TRBV5-1 to TRBJ2-7, with a tentative D call TRBD2 (7 bases). Looked up from germline, CDR1 is SGHRS and CDR2 is YFSETQ. V was pared by 4 bases and J by 5 bases, with 16 bases between. The CDR3 runs to 14 residues. CDR3 nucleotides: TGCGCCAGCAGCGACAGACGGGGGGCCAACGAGCAGTACTTC. It specifies CASSDRRGANEQYF.

This rearrangement joins TRBV13 to TRBJ2-7; 9 bases agree with TRBD1. CDR3 size: 14 residues. The germline V gene has CDR1 PRHDT and CDR2 FYEKMQ (reference sequence). Trimming removed 6 bases from V and 2 bases from J; junction bases left unmatched: 5. CDR3 DNA: TGTGCCAGCAGGGCCGGGACAGGGACCTACGAGCAGTACTTC. Its translation is CASRAGTGTYEQYF.

The chain joins TRBV6-6 to TRBJ2-7; TRBD1 matches at 7 bases. Germline-derived CDR1 and CDR2 are MNHNY and SVGAGI (reference sequence). The CDR3 sequence is 12 residues long. V lost 6 bases and J lost 6; bases outside the gene matches: 5. Here the CDR3 DNA reads TGTGCCAGCAGAACGACAGGGTTCGAGCAGTACTTC. This gives the protein CASRTTGFEQYF.

The rearrangement joins TRBV25-1 to TRBJ1-1, with TRBD1 as a possible D gene (5 bases). In germline, CDR1 is MGHDK, CDR2 SYGVNS. This CDR3 comprises 13 residues. Trimming took off 1 base at V and 5 bases at J, with 8 bases between the two ends. The CDR3 DNA sequence: TGTGCCAGCAGTGAATCGGGGGTGACTGAAGCTTTCTTT. Amino acid sequence: CASSESGVTEAFF. The full variable domain, with the rest looked up from reference TRBV25-1 and TRBJ1-1, is EADIYQTPRYLVIGTGKKITLECSQTMGHDKMYWYQQDPGMELHLIHYSYGVNSTEKGDLSSESTVSRIRTEHFPLTLESARPSHTSQYLCASSESGVTEAFFGQGTRLTVV.

There are a few counts of this clone. The chain has TRBV6-5 and TRBJ1-4, with 9 bases aligning to TRBD1. The germline V gene has CDR1 MNHEY and CDR2 SVGAGI. This CDR3 has 15 amino acids. V was clipped by 5 bases and J by 6 bases; unmatched bases: 7. The DNA for the CDR3 is TGTGCCAGCAGTCCTAACAGGGGGCAGGATGAAAAACTGTTTTTT. It translates to CASSPNRGQDEKLFF.

The chain couples TRBV5-6 to TRBJ1-2; D unresolved. V was cut by 4 bases and J by 4 bases, with 11 bases left in between. Germline assignment: CDR1 SGHDT and CDR2 YYEEEE. This CDR3 has 13 amino acids. DNA for the CDR3: TGTGCCAGCAGCCCCACGGGAGGCTATGGCTACACCTTC. Translated: CASSPTGGYGYTF. The full variable domain, its missing parts supplied by reference TRBV5-6 and TRBJ1-2, is DAGVTQSPTHLIKTRGQQVTLRCSPKSGHDTVSWYQQALGQGPQFIFQYYEEEERQRGNFPDRFSGHQFPNYSSELNVNALLLGDSALYLCASSPTGGYGYTFGSGTRLTVV.

The J gene is TRBJ1-1, the V gene TRBV4-1; no clear D gene. From germline, CDR1 is MGHRA and CDR2 YSYEKL. This CDR3 has 12 residues. Trimming took 3 bases from V and 1 from J, leaving 3 bases between them. CDR3 coding DNA: TGCGCCAGCAGCCATAGGAACACTGAAGCTTTCTTT. This translates into CASSHRNTEAFF.

The chain couples TRBV4-2 to TRBJ2-2; D is possibly TRBD2 (6 bases). V was pared by 4 bases and J by 7 bases, with 13 bases between. Germline CDR1 is LGHNA and CDR2 is YNFKEQ. The CDR3 spans 14 residues. This CDR3 is CASSPSAGNGELFF. The CDR3, as DNA: TGTGCCAGCAGCCCCAGCGCGGGGAACGGGGAGCTGTTTTTT.

The chain employs TRBV4-3 and TRBJ2-7; D ambiguous. The length of the CDR3 is 14 residues. The germline CDR1 and CDR2 sequences are LGHNA and YSLEER. The V and J ends lost 1 base and 6 bases respectively, with 13 bases between them. The CDR3 reads CASSQGGTIFEQYF. CDR3 in DNA: TGCGCCAGCAGCCAAGGCGGCACCATTTTCGAGCAGTACTTC.

The chain is built from TRBV11-3 and TRBJ2-3; D remains ambiguous. V was pared by 3 bases and J by 14 bases, with 3 bases between. Germline V gene data show CDR1 as SGHNT and CDR2 as YENEEA. The CDR3 consists of 8 residues. CDR3 amino acids: CASSFRYF. DNA of the CDR3: TGTGCCAGCAGCTTTAGGTATTTT.

The chain has TRBV10-3 and TRBJ2-1, with D perhaps matching TRBD2 (6 bases). The germline V and J ends were trimmed by 3 bases and 6 bases, with 12 bases remaining between them. CDR1 is ENHRY and CDR2 is SYGVKD in the germline V gene. The CDR3 consists of 14 residues. CDR3 DNA sequence: TGTGCCATCAGTGACGCGGGGTCGAGCAATGAGCAGTTCTTC. Protein sequence: CAISDAGSSNEQFF.

The chain employs TRBV5-4 and TRBJ2-5, with 8 positions matching TRBD2. The CDR3 runs 14 residues. The V gene's germline CDR1 is SGHNT and CDR2 YYREEE (reference sequence). The J segment lost 7 bases and the V segment lost 3 bases, leaving 8 bases of the junction unmatched. This chain's CDR3 is CASSYRGGLGTQYF. CDR3 coding DNA: TGTGCCAGCAGCTACCGGGGGGGGCTGGGGACCCAGTACTTC.

V and J are TRBV9 and TRBJ1-1; D is undetermined. The CDR3 runs to 12 residues. Trimming took 4 bases from V and 4 from J, leaving 8 bases between them. From germline, CDR1 is SGDLS and CDR2 YYNGEE. DNA of the CDR3: TGTGCCAGCAGCCTACGTCGCACTGAAGCTTTCTTT. Translation gives CASSLRRTEAFF.

The J gene is TRBJ2-1, the V gene TRBV2; D perhaps matches TRBD1 (7 bases). Trimming stripped 6 bases from V and 0 bases from J, with 12 bases between. The CDR3 extends over 15 amino acids. Germline loops: CDR1 SNHLY, CDR2 FYNNEI. The DNA for the CDR3 is TGTGCCAGCAGCCGACAGGGAGGCTCCTACAATGAGCAGTTCTTC. Its protein product is CASSRQGGSYNEQFF.